The source of this TCR beta chain is a study of blood T cell repertoires in COVID-19. Across the study: Donors in the United States, Italy and Spain gave samples during acute or convalescent COVID-19. From T cells, B-cell-depleted T cells, or PBMCs came the material, which was cDNA or gDNA.

The V end lost 3 bases, the J end lost 6 bases, and 18 bases lay between the germline ends. CDR1 and CDR2 from the germline V gene are SGHVS and FNYEAQ. The CDR3 covers 15 residues. Original processing methods: Reference gene primer amplification gave estimated nucleated cell counts. This table comes from immunoSEQ multiplex PCR, and its TCRdb copy is limited to in-frame clones, with some not included. From that table come the V and J calls and clone size; the DNA was used to work out D and trimming. Of roughly 66,000 clones listed, approximately 90% are singletons. This clonotype was sampled from a human donor in a cohort sampled during active COVID-19. The chain has TRBV7-6 and TRBJ2-7, with TRBD2 as a possible D gene (6 bases). The sequenced material came from peripheral blood. CDR3 in amino acids: CASSFTGTDASEQYF. The CDR3 DNA is TGTGCCAGCAGCTTCACCGGGACTGATGCCTCCGAGCAGTACTTC.